This T cell receptor beta chain was retrieved from a study of blood T cell repertoires in COVID-19. On the study more broadly: The origin of the acute and convalescent COVID-19 samples was the United States, Italy and Spain.

Germline loops: CDR1 LNHDA, CDR2 SQIVND (reference sequence). J was trimmed by 6 bases and V by 10 bases; bases with no gene match: 13. The CDR3 length is 14 residues. Sequencing was performed with immunoSEQ multiplex PCR; in TCRdb, only in-frame clones are kept and a portion is missing. The profile shows over 70,000 clones, about nine tenths of them singletons. This TCR was recovered from a woman aged 80 or over with acute or convalescent COVID-19. What was sequenced was peripheral blood. This chain uses TRBV19 with TRBJ1-1; 8 positions match TRBD1. DNA of the CDR3: TGTGCCACTCAACCGGGACAGGCAAATCCTGAAGCTTTCTTT. It codes for CATQPGQANPEAFF.